This is a list of T cell receptor beta chains from one sample in a study of T cell changes during pregnancy in multiple sclerosis. This table comes from immunoSEQ multiplex PCR, and its TCRdb copy is limited to in-frame clones, with some not included. The data show about 49,000 clones, with almost 95% seen just once and about 0.99% held by the top ten. The specimen was peripheral blood, collected after pregnancy. Receptors originate from a female donor with multiple sclerosis, enrolled in a pregnancy study. Each CDR3 is given with its conserved first and last residue. The D gene is left open where the match is weak. A clone size is listed for some rows: how often the clone was seen (once, few, many), or a class if it is expanded.

D gene	V gene	clone size	J gene	CDR3 DNA	CDR3 protein
NA	TRBV6-5	NA	TRBJ2-5	TGTGCCAGCAGTTACTTGGGCAATCGGGAGACCCAGTACTTC	CASSYLGNRETQYF
TRBD1	TRBV11-1	NA	TRBJ1-1	TGTGCCAGCAGCTTATTTGTAGGGGGCGTATGGACTGAAGCTTTCTTT	CASSLFVGGVWTEAFF
NA	TRBV5-1	once	TRBJ2-5	TGCGCCAGCAGCTTTTTCCCGCAGGGCCAACAAGAGACCCAGTACTTC	CASSFFPQGQQETQYF
NA	TRBV6-5	NA	TRBJ2-4	TGTGCCAGCAGTGCGAGAGGCAAAAACATTCAGTACTTC	CASSARGKNIQYF
NA	TRBV7-2	NA	TRBJ1-3	TGTGCCAGCAGCTTAGAGGGCAGGGTGGCAAACACCATATATTTT	CASSLEGRVANTIYF
TRBD1	TRBV6-1	NA	TRBJ1-5	TGTGCCAGCAGTGAAGCGGAGGGGACAGGGAATCAGCCCCAGCATTTT	CASSEAEGTGNQPQHF
TRBD1	TRBV7-9	NA	TRBJ1-2	TGTGCCAGCAGCGTGGCCCAGGGGGCGCACGGCTACACCTTC	CASSVAQGAHGYTF
TRBD1	TRBV6-1	NA	TRBJ2-5	TGTGCCAGCAGGGAAGGACAGGCTGGGGGAGAGACCCAGTACTTC	CASREGQAGGETQYF
NA	TRBV19	once	TRBJ2-2	TGTGCCAGTAGTATACGTCAGGGTCAAAACGCCGGGGAGCTGTTTTTT	CASSIRQGQNAGELFF
NA	TRBV4-1	NA	TRBJ1-1	TGCGCCAGCAGCCAAGACCGGGGAAGGTCCACTGAAGCTTTCTTT	CASSQDRGRSTEAFF
TRBD2	TRBV5-1	NA	TRBJ2-3	TGCGCCAGCAGCTTCGGGGGGGCAGGCACAGATACGCAGTATTTT	CASSFGGAGTDTQYF
NA	TRBV9	NA	TRBJ2-3	TGTGCCAGCAGCGCCCAGGGGAGCACAGATACGCAGTATTTT	CASSAQGSTDTQYF
NA	TRBV5-6	NA	TRBJ2-2	TGTGCCAGCAGCCCGGTCCCGCGGCGCACCGGGGAGCTGTTTTTT	CASSPVPRRTGELFF
TRBD2	TRBV7-9	NA	TRBJ2-3	TGTGCCAGCAGCCACCGGACTAGCAGTAGCACAGATACGCAGTATTTT	CASSHRTSSSTDTQYF
NA	TRBV29-1	once	TRBJ2-5	TGCAGCGTTGACGGGGGGACCCAGTACTTC	CSVDGGTQYF
TRBD2	TRBV19	NA	TRBJ2-2	TGTGCCAGTAGTCCGGGGGGGGCCGGGGAGCTGTTTTTT	CASSPGGAGELFF
NA	TRBV6-5	NA	TRBJ1-2	TGTGCCAGCAGTTACTCGTGGGGCTCTCATGGCTACACCTTC	CASSYSWGSHGYTF
NA	TRBV7-3	NA	TRBJ1-2	TGTGCATCGGGGGAATCTAACTATGGCTACACCTTC	CASGESNYGYTF
NA	TRBV6-1	NA	TRBJ1-1	TGTGCCAGCAGTCAGCGGGCAGAGAACACTGAAGCTTTCTTT	CASSQRAENTEAFF
NA	TRBV7-3	NA	TRBJ2-1	TGTGCCAGCAGCTTCGGGGTCAACAATGAGCAGTTCTTC	CASSFGVNNEQFF
NA	TRBV27	NA	TRBJ1-5	TGTGCCAGCAGTTTACGTTCGGGGTACAATCAGCCCCAGCATTTT	CASSLRSGYNQPQHF
NA	TRBV2	once	TRBJ2-3	TGTGCCAGCAGCCCCCGGTTGCGGGGTTGGGGCACAGATACGCAGTATTTT	CASSPRLRGWGTDTQYF
TRBD1	TRBV19	NA	TRBJ2-2	TGTGCCAGTAGGTTCCTGGGACAGCTGAACACCGGGGAGCTGTTTTTT	CASRFLGQLNTGELFF
NA	TRBV5-4	NA	TRBJ1-2	TGTGCCAGCAGCTCGGACTTCGCTGGCTACACCTTC	CASSSDFAGYTF
NA	TRBV13	NA	TRBJ2-3	TGTGCCAGCAGCTCAGACGGGGGTAGCGCAGATACGCAGTATTTT	CASSSDGGSADTQYF
NA	TRBV5-1	NA	TRBJ2-3	TGCGCCAGCAGCCCCCCGGGAGCTAGGGCAGATACGCAGTATTTT	CASSPPGARADTQYF
TRBD1	TRBV5-6	NA	TRBJ1-6	TGTGCCAGCAGCCTTCCGGGGACAGGTACTTCACCCCTCCACTTT	CASSLPGTGTSPLHF
NA	TRBV27	NA	TRBJ2-1	TGTGCCAGCAGTCCCACCTCCCCTAGCGTCCCCGATGAGCAGTTCTTC	CASSPTSPSVPDEQFF
TRBD1	TRBV9	NA	TRBJ2-3	TGTGCCAGCAGCGTAGTAGGACAGGGATTCGTCTCAACGCAGTATTTT	CASSVVGQGFVSTQYF
NA	TRBV25-1	NA	TRBJ1-3	TGTGCCAGCAGTGACCGGGACTTTGGAAACACCATATATTTT	CASSDRDFGNTIYF
NA	TRBV5-1	few	TRBJ1-2	TGCGCCAGCAGCTTGGGGTTTGAGGGGGATGGCTACACCTTC	CASSLGFEGDGYTF
TRBD2	TRBV12-5	once	TRBJ2-2	TGTGCTAGTGGTTTGGACCCGACTAGCGTAGCCGGGGAGCTGTTTTTT	CASGLDPTSVAGELFF
NA	TRBV6-5	few	TRBJ1-1	TGTGCCAGCAGTTACGGTCTTGGGCAGGGGAACACTGAAGCTTTCTTT	CASSYGLGQGNTEAFF
NA	TRBV6-1	NA	TRBJ1-2	TGTGCCAGCAGTACATGGACAGAGAACTATGGCTACACCTTC	CASSTWTENYGYTF
TRBD2	TRBV4-2	NA	TRBJ2-1	TGTGCCAGCAGCCAACGGTCAATAGCGGGGGGGGACAATGAGCAGTTCTTC	CASSQRSIAGGDNEQFF
NA	TRBV20-1	NA	TRBJ1-4	TGCAGTCCACAATCTAATGAAAAACTGTTTTTT	CSPQSNEKLFF
TRBD1	TRBV5-4	NA	TRBJ2-2	TGTGCCAGCACCCCAACCCTGGGACAGGGGGAAATCGGGGAGCTGTTTTTT	CASTPTLGQGEIGELFF
TRBD2	TRBV11-2	NA	TRBJ2-3	TGTGCCAGCAGCCTAAGCGGGGGGAACCTCCCGTATTTT	CASSLSGGNLPYF
TRBD2	TRBV15	NA	TRBJ2-3	TGTGCCACCAGCAGAGTGAAGAGGCTAGCGGGGGGCCCTAGCACAGATACGCAGTATTTT	CATSRVKRLAGGPSTDTQYF
NA	TRBV19	NA	TRBJ1-4	TGTGCCAGTAGTATGACAGCAACTAATGAAAAACTGTTTTTT	CASSMTATNEKLFF
NA	TRBV27	NA	TRBJ2-7	TGTGCCAGCAGTTTATTTCCAGTATCCTACGAGCAGTACTTC	CASSLFPVSYEQYF
NA	TRBV18	NA	TRBJ1-1	TGTGCCAGCTCACGGGCGGCAGGGGTGAACACTGAAGCTTTCTTT	CASSRAAGVNTEAFF
TRBD2	TRBV9	NA	TRBJ2-3	TGTGCCAGCAATAGCGGGGGAGATAGCACAGATACGCAGTATTTT	CASNSGGDSTDTQYF
TRBD1	TRBV30	NA	TRBJ1-4	TGTGCCTGGACCGGACGACAGGGGGAAAAACTGTTTTTT	CAWTGRQGEKLFF
TRBD1	TRBV29-1	few	TRBJ2-7	TGCAGCGTTCGGGACAGTCCCTACGAGCAGTACTTC	CSVRDSPYEQYF
NA	TRBV4-3	NA	TRBJ1-5	TGCGCCAGCAGCCAATCGACAACGGGCGGAGGACAGCCCCAGCATTTT	CASSQSTTGGGQPQHF
NA	TRBV7-9	NA	TRBJ1-3	TGTGCCAGCAGCTTAGGAGGTAACACCATATATTTT	CASSLGGNTIYF
NA	TRBV5-4	NA	TRBJ2-1	TGTGCCAGCAGCCCCGACCGGGTAGCAACCTACAATGAGCAGTTCTTC	CASSPDRVATYNEQFF
TRBD2	TRBV19	NA	TRBJ2-3	TGTGCCAGTAGTATAGAAGCGGCGGGGGGCTCAGATACGCAGTATTTT	CASSIEAAGGSDTQYF
TRBD1	TRBV19	NA	TRBJ2-3	TGTGCCATCCGGGACAGGGGTTCAACGCAGTATTTT	CAIRDRGSTQYF
NA	TRBV11-2	NA	TRBJ1-2	TGTGCCAGCAGCTTATCTCCGGGGTCCACTTATGGCTACACCTTC	CASSLSPGSTYGYTF
NA	TRBV25-1	NA	TRBJ2-3	TGTGCCAGCAGTGAACCCGTATTGGGCCGCACAGATACGCAGTATTTT	CASSEPVLGRTDTQYF
NA	TRBV29-1	NA	TRBJ2-7	TGCAGCGTTGAAGAACCCGACAGGTCAGGAGGTATCCGACGAGCGCAGTACTTC	CSVEEPDRSGGIRRAQYF
TRBD1	TRBV6-4	NA	TRBJ2-3	TGTGCCAGCAGTGACGGACAGGGGGCGTCAGATACGCAGTATTTT	CASSDGQGASDTQYF
NA	TRBV5-6	NA	TRBJ1-2	TGTGCCAGCATCGACTTGGTCGCCAAAGGCGATGGCTACACCTTC	CASIDLVAKGDGYTF
NA	TRBV15	once	TRBJ1-2	TGTGCCACCAGCAGAGCCGGGAACAGCCTAGCTAACTATGGCTACACCTTC	CATSRAGNSLANYGYTF
NA	TRBV9	NA	TRBJ1-2	TGTGCCAGCAGCGTAGATGTAACAGGCTTAAAGGGCTACACCTTC	CASSVDVTGLKGYTF
NA	TRBV4-2	NA	TRBJ2-1	TGTGCCAGCAGCCAAGGGGGGGTTTCCTACAATGAGCAGTTCTTC	CASSQGGVSYNEQFF
TRBD1	TRBV5-1	NA	TRBJ2-5	TGCGCCAGCAGCTTGGCCGGGACAGGGTCACCCTCCCAAGAGACCCAGTACTTC	CASSLAGTGSPSQETQYF
NA	TRBV7-2	NA	TRBJ2-3	TGTGCCAGCAGTTCAACCTCAGGGTACACAGATACGCAGTATTTT	CASSSTSGYTDTQYF